This T cell receptor (beta chain) was sequenced in a study of T cell clonotyping in hematopoietic cell transplantation (dated by TCRdb to the early 2020s). With regard to the full study: The study collected approximately 130 blood samples from approximately 35 consecutive transplant recipients and their related donors. Recruitment of patients ran from 2015 to early 2017, and follow-up continued until late 2020 or until death.

CDR1 is given as SGHTA and CDR2 as FQGTGA, both from the germline V gene. Trimming accounts for 2 bases at V and 0 bases at J, while the number of junction bases matched to no gene is 6. The CDR3 measures 18 amino acids from cysteine to phenylalanine. Left in the record is the CDR3 DNA by itself, 54 bases read in frame from the first base. The sample's time point label, in plain terms: 180 days after allo-HCT. Recipient blood was collected about 28 days before transplant and at days 30, 100 and 180 after transplant. Nuclei Lysis Solution was used to extract genomic DNA from fresh or cryopreserved unfractionated peripheral blood mononuclear cells. Study-wide findings and limitations: After transplant, TCR diversity in recipients dropped, and pathologically expanded clonotypes increased progressively from day 30 to day 180. Donor and pretransplant recipient Inverse Simpson Index values predicted broader posttransplant TCR repertoire diversity. The sample size was limited, and CD4 and CD8 repertoire contributions could not be separated because cells were not sorted. Recipient repertoires showed only a small fraction of overlap with donor repertoires, and over 97% appeared de novo at the given depth.

Turning to this clone: Its antigen remains undetermined. Per-base qualities were not stored, and no clone one base away is much larger.

TCR beta CDR3 regions were amplified from genomic DNA with the immunoSEQ assay, a bias-controlled multiplex PCR using V- and J-specific primers. A proprietary barcode and Illumina adapter sequences were added to the CDR3 amplicons in a second PCR step. An Illumina MiSeq instrument was used for sequencing of the CDR3 libraries. Per the authors' processing: Export and quality control were done with immunoSEQ Analyzer 3.0, while downstream analyses used R Bioconductor and Immunarch. Only productive rearrangements in the normalized downsampled data set were used to calculate repertoire metrics. Pathologically expanded clonotypes were defined as those larger than 5 templates in the normalized cohort. The Inverse Simpson Index served as the measure of repertoire diversity. To capture all clonotypes, CMV-specificity analyses were performed on the non-normalized data set. Entries here come from immuneACCESS through TCRdb and include only in-frame sequences with V and J called. Some clones fail to appear in such tables; in the studies checked, an unresolved V gene covers under half of the shortfall, and the cause of the remainder is unknown. V, J and clone size were drawn from that table, and D and trimming were deduced from the DNA. This sample is represented by fewer than 15,000 clones; approximately 65% of them were singletons. The ten largest make up about 15% of the sample.

Here the sequenced sample was peripheral blood mononuclear cells, taken 180 days after allogeneic stem cell transplant. The chain is made from TRBV7-3 and TRBJ2-6; 8 nucleotides in the junction match TRBD2. The receptor's source is a male patient aged 60 to 75 who had an allogeneic stem cell transplant from an unrelated donor, so the T cells may come from the graft donor. Some clones in this sample may be carry-over from other donors' samples. The base sequence is TGTGCCAGCAGCTTATTTTCGCGGGGGGCCTCTGGGGCCAACGTCCTGACTTTC. Its translation is CASSLFSRGASGANVLTF.